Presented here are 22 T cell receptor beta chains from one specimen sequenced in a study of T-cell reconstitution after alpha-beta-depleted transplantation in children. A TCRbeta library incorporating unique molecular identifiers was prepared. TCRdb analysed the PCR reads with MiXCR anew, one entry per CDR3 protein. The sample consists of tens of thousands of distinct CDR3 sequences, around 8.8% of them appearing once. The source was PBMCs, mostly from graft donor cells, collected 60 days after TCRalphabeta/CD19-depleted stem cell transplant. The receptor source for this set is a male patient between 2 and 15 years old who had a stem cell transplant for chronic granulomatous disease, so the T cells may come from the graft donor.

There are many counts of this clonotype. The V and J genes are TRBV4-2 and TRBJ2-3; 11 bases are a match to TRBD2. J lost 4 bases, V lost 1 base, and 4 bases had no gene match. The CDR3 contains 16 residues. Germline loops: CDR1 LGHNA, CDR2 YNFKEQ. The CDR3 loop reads CASSQVVAGGPDTQYF. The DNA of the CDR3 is TGTGCCAGCAGCCAAGTTGTAGCGGGAGGGCCAGATACGCAGTATTTT.

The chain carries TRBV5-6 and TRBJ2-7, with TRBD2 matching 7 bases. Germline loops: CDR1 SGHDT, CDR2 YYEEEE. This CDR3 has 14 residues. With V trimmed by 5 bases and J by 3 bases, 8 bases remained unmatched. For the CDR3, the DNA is TGTGCCAGCAGTCGCGGGAGTAGGGTCTACGAGCAGTACTTC. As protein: CASSRGSRVYEQYF. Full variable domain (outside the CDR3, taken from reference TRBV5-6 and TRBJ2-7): DAGVTQSPTHLIKTRGQQVTLRCSPKSGHDTVSWYQQALGQGPQFIFQYYEEEERQRGNFPDRFSGHQFPNYSSELNVNALLLGDSALYLCASSRGSRVYEQYFGPGTRLTVT.

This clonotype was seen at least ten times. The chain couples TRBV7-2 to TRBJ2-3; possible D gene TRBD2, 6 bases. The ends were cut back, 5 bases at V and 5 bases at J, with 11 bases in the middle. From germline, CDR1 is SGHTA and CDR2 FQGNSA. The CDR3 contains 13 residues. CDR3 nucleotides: TGTGCCAGCAGCCCCTTGCGGGGAGATACGCAGTATTTT. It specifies CASSPLRGDTQYF.

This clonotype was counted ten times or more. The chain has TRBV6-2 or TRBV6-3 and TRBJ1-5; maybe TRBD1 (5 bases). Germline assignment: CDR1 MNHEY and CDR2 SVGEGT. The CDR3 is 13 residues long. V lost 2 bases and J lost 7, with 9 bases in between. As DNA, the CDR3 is TGTGCCAGCAGTTACATGGGGGGGCAGCCCCAGCATTTT. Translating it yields CASSYMGGQPQHF.

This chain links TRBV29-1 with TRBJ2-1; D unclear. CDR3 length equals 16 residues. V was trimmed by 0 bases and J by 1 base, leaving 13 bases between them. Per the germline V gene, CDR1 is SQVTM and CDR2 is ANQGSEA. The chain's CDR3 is CSVEDPRLGSYNEQFF. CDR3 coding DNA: TGCAGCGTTGAAGACCCGAGATTGGGGTCCTACAATGAGCAGTTCTTC.

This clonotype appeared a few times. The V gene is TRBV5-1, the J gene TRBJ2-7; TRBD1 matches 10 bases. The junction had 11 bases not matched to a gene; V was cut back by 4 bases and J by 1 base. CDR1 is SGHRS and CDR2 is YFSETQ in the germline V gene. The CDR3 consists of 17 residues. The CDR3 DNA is TGCGCCAGCAGCCGGAGGGGACAGGGGACCCTGTCCTACGAGCAGTACTTC. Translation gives CASSRRGQGTLSYEQYF. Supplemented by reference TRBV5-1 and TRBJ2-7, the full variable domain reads KAGVTQTPRYLIKTRGQQVTLSCSPISGHRSVSWYQQTPGQGLQFLFEYFSETQRNKGNFPGRFSGRQFSNSRSEMNVSTLELGDSALYLCASSRRGQGTLSYEQYFGPGTRLTVT.

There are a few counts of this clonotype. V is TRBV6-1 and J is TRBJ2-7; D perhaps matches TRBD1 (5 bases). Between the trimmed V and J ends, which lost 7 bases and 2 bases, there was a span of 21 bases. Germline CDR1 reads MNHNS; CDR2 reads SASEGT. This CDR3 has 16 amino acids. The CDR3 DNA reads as TGTGCCAGCACAACTCGGCAGGGCAGTAGTACCTACGAGCAGTACTTC. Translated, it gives CASTTRQGSSTYEQYF.

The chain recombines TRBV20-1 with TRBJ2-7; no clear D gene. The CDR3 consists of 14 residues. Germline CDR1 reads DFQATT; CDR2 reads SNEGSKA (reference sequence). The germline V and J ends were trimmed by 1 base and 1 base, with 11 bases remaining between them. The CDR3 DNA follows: TGCAGTGCTAGAGTGTCCTTAGGGTCCTACGAGCAGTACTTC. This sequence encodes CSARVSLGSYEQYF.

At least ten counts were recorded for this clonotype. DNA of the CDR3: TGTGCCAGCTCACCCGGGACATGGGCCTACAATGAGCAGTTCTTC. Translating it yields CASSPGTWAYNEQFF. The chain carries TRBV18 and TRBJ2-1; a weak D match, TRBD1 (6 bases). The CDR3 runs to 15 residues. With 3 bases removed from V and 2 bases from J, the gap between germline ends came to 11 bases. The germline V gene encodes CDR1 KGHSH and CDR2 LQKENI.

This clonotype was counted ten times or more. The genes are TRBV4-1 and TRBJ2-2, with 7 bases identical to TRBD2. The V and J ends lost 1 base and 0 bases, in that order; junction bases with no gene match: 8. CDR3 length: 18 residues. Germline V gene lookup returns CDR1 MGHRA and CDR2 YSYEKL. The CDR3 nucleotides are TGCGCCAGCAGCCAAGGGGCCTTGACTAGCACGAACACCGGGGAGCTGTTTTTT. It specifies CASSQGALTSTNTGELFF.

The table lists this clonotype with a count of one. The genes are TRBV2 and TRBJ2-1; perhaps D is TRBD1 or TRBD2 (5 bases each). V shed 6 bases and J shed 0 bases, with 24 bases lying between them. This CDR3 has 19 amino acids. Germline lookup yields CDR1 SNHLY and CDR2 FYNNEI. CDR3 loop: CASSRRGGLGAFSYNEQFF. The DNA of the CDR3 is TGTGCCAGCAGCCGACGGGGCGGTTTAGGGGCCTTCTCCTACAATGAGCAGTTCTTC.

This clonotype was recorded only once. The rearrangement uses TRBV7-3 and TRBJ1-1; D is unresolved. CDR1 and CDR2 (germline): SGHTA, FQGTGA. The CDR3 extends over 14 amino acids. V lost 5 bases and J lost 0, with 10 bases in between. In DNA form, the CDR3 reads TGTGCCAGCAGCATCGGACCCATGAACACTGAAGCTTTCTTT. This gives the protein CASSIGPMNTEAFF.

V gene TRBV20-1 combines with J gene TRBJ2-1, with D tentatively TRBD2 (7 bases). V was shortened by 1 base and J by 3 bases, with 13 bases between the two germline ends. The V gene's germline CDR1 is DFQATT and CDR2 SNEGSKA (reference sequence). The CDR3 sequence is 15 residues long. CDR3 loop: CSARVRGGVYNEQFF. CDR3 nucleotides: TGCAGTGCTAGAGTTAGGGGGGGGGTCTACAATGAGCAGTTCTTC.

This CDR3 is CASRQGLGFASSYNSPLHF. The CDR3 coding sequence is TGTGCCAGCAGACAGGGGCTGGGGTTCGCCAGCTCCTATAATTCACCCCTCCACTTT. The chain links TRBV12-3 or TRBV12-4 to TRBJ1-6, with 7 positions matching TRBD1. Unmatched junction bases numbered 14, after V lost 6 bases and J lost 0 bases. CDR3 length: 19 amino acids.

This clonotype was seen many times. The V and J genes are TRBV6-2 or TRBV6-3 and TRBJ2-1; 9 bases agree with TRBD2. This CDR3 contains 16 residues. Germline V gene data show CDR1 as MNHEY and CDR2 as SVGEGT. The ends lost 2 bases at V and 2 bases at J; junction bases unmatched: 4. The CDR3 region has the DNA TGTGCCAGCAGTTACCGGGGCGGGAGGGCCTACAATGAGCAGTTCTTC. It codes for CASSYRGGRAYNEQFF.

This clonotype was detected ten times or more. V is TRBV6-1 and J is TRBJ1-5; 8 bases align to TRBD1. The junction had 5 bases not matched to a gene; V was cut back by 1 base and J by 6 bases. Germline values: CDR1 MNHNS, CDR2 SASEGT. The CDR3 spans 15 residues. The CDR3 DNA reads TGTGCCAGCAGTGAAGGGACAGGGCTCAGTCAGCCCCAGCATTTT. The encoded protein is CASSEGTGLSQPQHF.

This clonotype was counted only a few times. CDR3 DNA sequence: TGTGCCTGGAGGACAGGGCCCACAGATACGCAGTATTTT. Amino acid sequence: CAWRTGPTDTQYF. The chain recombines TRBV30 with TRBJ2-3; 7 nucleotides align to TRBD1. J was trimmed by 2 bases and V by 3 bases; bases with no gene match: 2. The CDR3 loop spans 13 amino acids. Germline loops: CDR1 GTSNPN, CDR2 SVGIG (reference sequence).

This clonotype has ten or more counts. CDR3 loop: CASSLASRVETQYF. The CDR3, as DNA: TGTGCCAGCAGCTTAGCTTCCAGGGTTGAGACCCAGTACTTC. The rearrangement links TRBV7-9 to TRBJ2-5, with a weak D call TRBD1 (5 bases). From germline, CDR1 is SEHNR and CDR2 FQNEAQ (reference sequence). Trimming shortened V by 0 bases and J by 5 bases, and 10 bases separated the two germline ends. The CDR3 length is 14 residues.

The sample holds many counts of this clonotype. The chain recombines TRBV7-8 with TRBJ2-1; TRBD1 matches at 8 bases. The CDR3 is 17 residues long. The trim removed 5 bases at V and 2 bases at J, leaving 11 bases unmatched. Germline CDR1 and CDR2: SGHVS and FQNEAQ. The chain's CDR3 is CASSPRLGRGPYNEQFF. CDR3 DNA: TGTGCCAGCAGCCCCCGATTGGGCAGGGGGCCCTACAATGAGCAGTTCTTC.

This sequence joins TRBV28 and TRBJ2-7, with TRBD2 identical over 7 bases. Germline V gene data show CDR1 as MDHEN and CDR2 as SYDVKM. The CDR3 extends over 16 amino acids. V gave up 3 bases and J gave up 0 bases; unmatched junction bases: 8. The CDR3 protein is CASSFVLGTNSYEQYF. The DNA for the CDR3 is TGTGCCAGCAGTTTCGTTCTTGGGACTAACTCCTACGAGCAGTACTTC.

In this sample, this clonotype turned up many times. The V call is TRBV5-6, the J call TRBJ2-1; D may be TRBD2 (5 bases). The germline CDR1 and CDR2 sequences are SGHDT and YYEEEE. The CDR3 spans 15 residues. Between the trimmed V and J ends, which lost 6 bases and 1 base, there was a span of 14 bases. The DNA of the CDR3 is TGTGCCAGCACCGGGTTGACGGGGTCCTACAATGAGCAGTTCTTC. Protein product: CASTGLTGSYNEQFF.

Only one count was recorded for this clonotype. CDR3 nucleotide sequence: TGCGCCAGCAGCGACCGGGACAGGGAGTCTAAGAACTACGAGCAGTACTTC. This gives the protein CASSDRDRESKNYEQYF. The chain combines TRBV4-1 with TRBJ2-7; 9 nucleotides match TRBD1. The V gene end was trimmed by 5 bases and the J gene end by 3 bases; junction bases not matched to a gene: 14. CDR1 is MGHRA, CDR2 YSYEKL, per germline. The CDR3 length is 17 residues.